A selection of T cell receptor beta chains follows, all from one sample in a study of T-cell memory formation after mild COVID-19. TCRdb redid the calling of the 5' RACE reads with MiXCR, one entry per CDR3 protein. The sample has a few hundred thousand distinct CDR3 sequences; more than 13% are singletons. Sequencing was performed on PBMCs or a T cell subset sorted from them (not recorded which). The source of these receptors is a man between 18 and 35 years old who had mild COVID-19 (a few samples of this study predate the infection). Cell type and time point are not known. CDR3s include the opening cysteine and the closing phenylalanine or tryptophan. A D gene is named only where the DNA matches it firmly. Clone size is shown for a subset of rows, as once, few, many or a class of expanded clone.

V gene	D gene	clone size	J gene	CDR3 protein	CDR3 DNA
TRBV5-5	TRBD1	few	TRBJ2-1	CASSLVQGLLTEQFF	TGTGCCAGCAGCTTGGTACAGGGGCTTCTCACTGAGCAGTTCTTC
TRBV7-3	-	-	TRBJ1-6	CASSLGSNNSPLHF	TGTGCCAGCAGCTTGGGCAGCAATAATTCACCCCTCCACTTT
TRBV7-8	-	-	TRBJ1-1	CASSPPGSEAFF	TGTGCCAGCAGCCCCCCGGGATCTGAAGCTTTCTTT
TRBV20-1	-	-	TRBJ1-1	CSARSLGPEAFF	TGCAGTGCTAGATCACTGGGACCCGAAGCTTTCTTT
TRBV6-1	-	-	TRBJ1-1	CASILRNTEAFF	TGTGCCAGCATCCTCAGAAACACTGAAGCTTTCTTT
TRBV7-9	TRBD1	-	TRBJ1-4	CASSLGQANEKLFF	TGTGCCAGCAGCCTCGGACAGGCTAATGAAAAACTGTTTTTT
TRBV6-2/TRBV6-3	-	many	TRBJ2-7	CASRGDDRSYEQYF	TGTGCCAGCAGAGGGGACGACAGATCCTACGAGCAGTACTTC
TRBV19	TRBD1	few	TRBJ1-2	CASYRGTGVLWDYGYTF	TGTGCCAGTTACCGCGGGACAGGGGTTCTTTGGGACTATGGCTACACCTTC
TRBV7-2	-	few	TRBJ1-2	CASSLVGGAVNYGYTF	TGTGCCAGCAGCTTAGTGGGGGGAGCAGTAAACTATGGCTACACCTTC
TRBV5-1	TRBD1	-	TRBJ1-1	CASSMDRARDTEAFF	TGCGCCAGCAGCATGGACAGGGCGAGGGACACTGAAGCTTTCTTT
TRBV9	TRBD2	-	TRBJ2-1	CASSVELARTEQFF	TGTGCCAGCAGCGTAGAACTAGCGAGGACCGAGCAGTTCTTC
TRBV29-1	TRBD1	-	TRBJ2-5	CSVDQGVQETQYF	TGCAGCGTTGATCAGGGGGTTCAAGAGACCCAGTACTTC
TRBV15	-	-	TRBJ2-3	CATSREGSGAQVAADTQYF	TGTGCCACCAGCAGAGAAGGTTCGGGGGCGCAGGTGGCCGCAGATACGCAGTATTTT